This record concerns one T cell receptor (beta chain) sequence. It has no known antigen specificity. Base qualities are not at hand, and no much larger clone is one base apart. The data were obtained in a study of radiotherapy plus CTLA-4 blockade in lung cancer (dated by TCRdb to 2017 to 2018). With respect to the entire study: Among enrolled patients, 15% to 20% had an objective response and 25% to 35% reached disease control.

The paper as a whole reports these results and caveats: The strongest predictors of response, as reported, were early dynamic changes in blood T cell clones along with a rise in serum interferon-beta after radiation. After treatment with radiotherapy and ipilimumab, TCR clones that came from tumors expanded in the peripheral blood.

Focal radiation therapy combined with CTLA-4 blockade (ipilimumab) was tested in patients with chemo-refractory metastatic non-small-cell lung cancer. The library relied on the immunoSEQ multiplex PCR assay. As stored in TCRdb, this immuneACCESS dataset retains in-frame rearrangements with V and J assigned. A fraction of the clones does not appear; measured against another copy, unresolved V genes explain less than half of the discrepancy, and the remainder lacks a known reason. The sample yields 90,000 to 100,000 clones; 65% to 80% were counted once. The ten most abundant clones make up approximately 3% of the sample. From the germline V gene, CDR1 is LGHNA and CDR2 is YNFKEQ. Reading from cysteine to phenylalanine, the CDR3 counts 20 amino acids. The CDR3 DNA has 60 bases and is translated from base 1. V loses 0 bases at its end and J loses 2 bases; junction bases beyond the gene matches: 18.

The origin of this receptor is a human donor with non-small cell lung cancer who had a partial response to radiotherapy plus ipilimumab. Some clones in this sample may be carry-over from other donors' samples. This receptor chain uses TRBV4-2 and TRBJ2-5; 7 bases in the junction line up with TRBD2. The specimen was peripheral blood, collected from a patient treated with radiotherapy plus ipilimumab. The DNA is TGTGCCAGCAGCCAAGATGGCGGCGCGGGGGACGCCCAACTTCAAGAGACCCAGTACTTC. It specifies CASSQDGGAGDAQLQETQYF.